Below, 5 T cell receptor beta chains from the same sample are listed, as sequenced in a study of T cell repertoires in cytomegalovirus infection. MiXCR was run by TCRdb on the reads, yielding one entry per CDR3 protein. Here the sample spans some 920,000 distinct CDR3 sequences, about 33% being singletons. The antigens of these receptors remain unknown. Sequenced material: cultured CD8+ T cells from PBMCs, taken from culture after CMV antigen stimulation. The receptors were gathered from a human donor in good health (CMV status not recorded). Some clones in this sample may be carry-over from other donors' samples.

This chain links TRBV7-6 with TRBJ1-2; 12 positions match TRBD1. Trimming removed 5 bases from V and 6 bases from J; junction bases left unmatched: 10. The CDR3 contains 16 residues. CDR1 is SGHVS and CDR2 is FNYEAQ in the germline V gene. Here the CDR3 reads CASSQGTGGRVNGYTF. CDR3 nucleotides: TGTGCCAGCAGCCAGGGGACAGGGGGCCGGGTAAATGGCTACACCTTC.

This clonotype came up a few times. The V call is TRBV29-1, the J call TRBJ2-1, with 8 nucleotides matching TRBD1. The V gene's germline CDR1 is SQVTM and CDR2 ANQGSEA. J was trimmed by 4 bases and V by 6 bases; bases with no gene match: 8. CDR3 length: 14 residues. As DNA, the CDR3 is TGCAGCGTCGATACAGGGGGAGGATACAATGAGCAGTTCTTC. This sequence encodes CSVDTGGGYNEQFF.

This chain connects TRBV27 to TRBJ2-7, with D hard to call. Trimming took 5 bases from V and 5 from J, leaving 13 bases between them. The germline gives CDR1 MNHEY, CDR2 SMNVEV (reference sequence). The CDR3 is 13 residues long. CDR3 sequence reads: CASSPPRANEQYF. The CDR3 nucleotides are TGTGCCAGCAGTCCCCCAAGGGCGAACGAGCAGTACTTC.

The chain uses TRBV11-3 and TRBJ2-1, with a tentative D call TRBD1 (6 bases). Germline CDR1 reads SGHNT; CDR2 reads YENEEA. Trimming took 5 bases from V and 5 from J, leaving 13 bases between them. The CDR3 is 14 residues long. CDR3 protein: CASSPPDRHNEQFF. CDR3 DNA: TGTGCCAGCAGCCCACCCGACAGGCACAATGAGCAGTTCTTC.

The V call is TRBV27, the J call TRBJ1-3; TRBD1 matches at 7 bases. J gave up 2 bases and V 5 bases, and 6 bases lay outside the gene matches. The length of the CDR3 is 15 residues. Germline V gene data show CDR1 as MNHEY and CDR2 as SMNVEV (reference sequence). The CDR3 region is CASSQGGGPGNTIYF. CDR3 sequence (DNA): TGTGCCAGCAGTCAGGGAGGGGGCCCTGGAAACACCATATATTTT.